Here is one T cell receptor (beta chain) with its context. The junction shows a germline mismatch at one end, possibly a read error. Measured with immunoSEQ multiplex PCR; TCRdb has only the in-frame clones, and not every one. Of under 400,000 clones in the sample, about 87% were seen once. The data were taken from a study of blood T cell repertoires in COVID-19. Germline V gives CDR1 SEHNR, CDR2 FQNEAQ (reference sequence). The CDR3 contains 12 residues. The sequence derives from a woman between 25 and 40 years old with COVID-19, enrolled during active disease. Sequenced input: peripheral blood. The genes are TRBV7-9 and TRBJ1-5; D not resolved. The CDR3: CASSLASEPQHF. The DNA of the CDR3 is TGTGCCAGCAGCCTAGCGTCGGAGCCCCAGCATTTT.